This TCR beta chain was captured in a study of blood T cells in healthy people across ages. With regard to this clonotype: Its antigen is not identified.

The CDR3 is 15 amino acids. Per germline, CDR1 MDHEN and CDR2 SYDVKM. Trimming removed 2 bases at V and 7 bases at J, with 18 bases between. Overall study findings and caveats: Investigators treated diversity estimates from one million T cells as underestimates. The lack of PBMC sorting stopped any conclusive naive versus antigen-experienced comparison. Any changes in expanded clonotypes were possibly confounded, as donor CMV status remained unknown.

Sample donors were healthy Caucasian individuals that came from Russia, aged roughly 6 to 90. Using a J-beta primer mix together with a sample-barcoded 5' primer, a second PCR was run for roughly 6 to 11 cycles. TCRdb passed the 5' RACE reads through MiXCR, listing each CDR3 protein once. The repertoire holds about 1.1 million distinct CDR3 sequences, 35% to 40% seen once, with less than 15% in the top ten. The TCR was taken from a man aged 18 to 35 in good health. Sample: blood. V and J are TRBV28 and TRBJ2-7, with D maybe TRBD1 (5 bases). The CDR3: CASSLAGRLGNEQYF. The CDR3 DNA is TGTGCCAGCAGTTTAGCAGGGCGGCTGGGAAATGAGCAGTACTTC. Together with reference TRBV28 and TRBJ2-7, the CDR3 gives the full variable domain: DVKVTQSSRYLVKRTGEKVFLECVQDMDHENMFWYRQDPGLGLRLIYFSYDVKMKEKGDIPEGYSVSREKKERFSLILESASTNQTSMYLCASSLAGRLGNEQYFGPGTRLTVT.